This T cell receptor (beta chain) emerged from a study of cytomegalovirus exposure and HLA in healthy donors. Germline lookup yields CDR1 MGHRA and CDR2 YSYEKL. The CDR3 covers 13 residues. V lost 4 bases and J lost 5, with 12 bases in between. PCR employed 60 Vbeta and 13 Jbeta primers. TCRdb's copy holds only in-frame clones and misses some; the assay was immunoSEQ multiplex PCR. In the table there are over 150,000 clones, roughly 78% of which are singletons. The receptor was isolated from a woman in her forties or fifties in good health and CMV-seropositive. The V call is TRBV4-1, the J call TRBJ2-7; perhaps TRBD1 as D (6 bases). Material for sequencing was PBMCs. The CDR3, as DNA: TGCGCCAGCAGCCCCGAGGACAGAGACGAGCAGTACTTC. It yields the protein CASSPEDRDEQYF.